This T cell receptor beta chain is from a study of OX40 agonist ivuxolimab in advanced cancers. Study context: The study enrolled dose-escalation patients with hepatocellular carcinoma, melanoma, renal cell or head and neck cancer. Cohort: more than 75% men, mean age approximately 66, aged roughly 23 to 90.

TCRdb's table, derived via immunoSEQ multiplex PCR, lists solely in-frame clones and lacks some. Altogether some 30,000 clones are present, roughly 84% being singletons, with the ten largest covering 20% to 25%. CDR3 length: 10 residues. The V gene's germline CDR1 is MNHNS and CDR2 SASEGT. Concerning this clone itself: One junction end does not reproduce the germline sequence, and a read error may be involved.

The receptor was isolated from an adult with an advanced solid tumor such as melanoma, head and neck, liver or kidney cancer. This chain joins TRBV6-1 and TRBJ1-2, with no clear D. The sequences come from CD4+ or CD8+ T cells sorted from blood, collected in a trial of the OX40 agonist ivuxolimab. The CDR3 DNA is TGTGCCAGCAGTGCTCCCTGGCCGTCCTTC. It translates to CASSAPWPSF.